Listed here are 9 T cell receptor beta chains from one sample, sequenced in a study of shared clonotypes between healthy human individuals. Profiling relied on immunoSEQ multiplex PCR, and the TCRdb table lists in-frame clones only, not all of them. The table lists about 2.4 million clones, around nine tenths of them singletons. What was sequenced was naive CD4+ T cells sorted from blood. Subset of the sample: CD45RA+ positively selected. These receptors came from a man aged 18 to 29 in good health.

The V call is TRBV7-9, the J call TRBJ1-4; 8 bases are shared with TRBD1. V was clipped by 5 bases and J by 7 bases; unmatched bases: 9. The CDR3 consists of 15 residues. The V gene's germline CDR1 is SEHNR and CDR2 FQNEAQ (reference sequence). The chain's CDR3 is CASSPDGTGGEKLFF. The CDR3 DNA reads TGTGCCAGCAGCCCCGACGGGACAGGAGGTGAAAAACTGTTTTTT.

This chain links TRBV6-6 with TRBJ2-3, with TRBD1 identical over 7 bases. CDR3 length: 14 amino acids. The trim removed 6 bases at V and 4 bases at J, leaving 7 bases unmatched. Germline V gene data show CDR1 as MNHNY and CDR2 as SVGAGI (reference sequence). As DNA, the CDR3 is TGTGCCAGCAGCCTCGACAGGGCCGCAGATACGCAGTATTTT. This gives the protein CASSLDRAADTQYF.

The chain combines TRBV10-3 with TRBJ2-7; possible D gene TRBD1, 6 bases. This CDR3 is built from 13 residues. Trimming cost V 10 bases and J 1 base, with 14 bases left between them. Germline CDR1 is ENHRY and CDR2 is SYGVKD. The DNA for the CDR3 is TGTGCCACCACCCGGGACATTTCCTACGAGCAGTACTTC. Translating gives CATTRDISYEQYF.

The chain uses TRBV5-4 and TRBJ2-1; 7 bases fit TRBD1. The germline V gene has CDR1 SGHNT and CDR2 YYREEE (reference sequence). The ends lost 5 bases at V and 2 bases at J; junction bases unmatched: 7. CDR3 length: 15 residues. CDR3 DNA: TGTGCCAGCAGTACGCCGGGACAGCCCTACAATGAGCAGTTCTTC. The encoded protein is CASSTPGQPYNEQFF.

This clone was seen only once. This chain links TRBV15 with TRBJ1-2; D is possibly TRBD1 (5 bases). The CDR3 is 15 residues long. Per germline, CDR1 LNHNV and CDR2 YYDKDF (reference sequence). Trimming removed 3 bases at V and 8 bases at J, with 19 bases between. The CDR3: CATSSRDGLEWGYTF. CDR3 coding DNA: TGTGCCACCAGCAGTCGGGACGGACTTGAGTGGGGCTACACCTTC.

The chain joins TRBV4-3 to TRBJ2-2, with 8 bases lining up with TRBD1. The germline V gene has CDR1 LGHNA and CDR2 YSLEER. This CDR3 is 16 amino acids long. V was pared by 5 bases and J by 0 bases, with 5 bases of the junction left unmatched. This CDR3 is CASSFGQGSNTGELFF. CDR3 DNA: TGCGCCAGCAGCTTCGGACAGGGCTCGAACACCGGGGAGCTGTTTTTT.

This clone was counted once. This chain connects TRBV7-3 to TRBJ1-5; TRBD1 matches at 10 bases. The trim removed 0 bases at V and 4 bases at J, leaving 9 bases unmatched. This CDR3 region has 18 residues. In germline, CDR1 is SGHTA, CDR2 FQGTGA. This CDR3 reads CASSLTDNDRGRNQPQHF. The CDR3 DNA reads as TGTGCCAGCAGCTTAACGGACAACGACAGGGGGCGAAATCAGCCCCAGCATTTT.

The chain joins TRBV2 to TRBJ2-1; TRBD1 matches 8 bases. The length of the CDR3 is 12 residues. Unmatched junction bases numbered 5, after V lost 6 bases and J lost 10 bases. Germline assignment: CDR1 SNHLY and CDR2 FYNNEI. CDR3 sequence: CASREQGEEQFF. CDR3 bases: TGTGCCAGCAGGGAACAGGGGGAAGAGCAGTTCTTC.

This sequence joins TRBV6-1 and TRBJ2-3; TRBD1 aligns across 9 bases. The germline V gene encodes CDR1 MNHNS and CDR2 SASEGT. J was trimmed by 4 bases and V by 6 bases; bases with no gene match: 5. The CDR3 contains 14 residues. The CDR3 region is CASRGTGFADTQYF. The CDR3 region has the DNA TGTGCCAGCAGGGGGACAGGGTTTGCAGATACGCAGTATTTT.